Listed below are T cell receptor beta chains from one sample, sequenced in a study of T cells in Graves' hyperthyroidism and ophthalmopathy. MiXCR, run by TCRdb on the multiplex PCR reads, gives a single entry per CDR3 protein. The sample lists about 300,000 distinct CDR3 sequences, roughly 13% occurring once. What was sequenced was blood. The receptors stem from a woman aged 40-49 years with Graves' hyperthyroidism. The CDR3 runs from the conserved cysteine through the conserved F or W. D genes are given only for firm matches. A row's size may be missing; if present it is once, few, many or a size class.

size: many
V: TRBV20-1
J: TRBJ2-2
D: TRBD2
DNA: TGCAGTGCTGAAAGCGGGGCGAACACCGGGGAGCTGTTTTTT
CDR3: CSAESGANTGELFF

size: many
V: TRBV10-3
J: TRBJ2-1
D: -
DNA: TGTGCCATCAGTCCCACCTCGACTGAGCAGTTCTTC
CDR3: CAISPTSTEQFF

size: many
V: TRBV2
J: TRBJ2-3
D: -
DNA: TGTGCCAGCGCCCCTGGACTTAGCACAGATACGCAGTATTTT
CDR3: CASAPGLSTDTQYF

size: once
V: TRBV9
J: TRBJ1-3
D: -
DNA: TGTGCCAGCAGCGTAGGGACCCACTCTGGAAACACCATATATTTT
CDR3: CASSVGTHSGNTIYF

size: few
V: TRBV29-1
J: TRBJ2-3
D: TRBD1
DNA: TGCAGCGTTGATGATGACAGGGGGCCAGATACGCAGTATTTT
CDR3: CSVDDDRGPDTQYF

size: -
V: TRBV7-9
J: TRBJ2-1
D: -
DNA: TGTGCCAGCGGGGTGGGGGAGCAGTTCTTC
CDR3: CASGVGEQFF

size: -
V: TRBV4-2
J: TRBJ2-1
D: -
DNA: TGTGCCAGCAGCCAAGTTAAGGGGCACAATGAGCAGTTCTTC
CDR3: CASSQVKGHNEQFF

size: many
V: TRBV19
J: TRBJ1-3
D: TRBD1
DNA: TGTGCCAGTAGTATAGATCAGGGGGCCGGAAACACCATATATTTT
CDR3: CASSIDQGAGNTIYF

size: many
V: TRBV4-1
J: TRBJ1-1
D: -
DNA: TGCGCCAGCAGCCAGGGTCCGACCGGATCTGAAGCTTTCTTT
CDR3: CASSQGPTGSEAFF

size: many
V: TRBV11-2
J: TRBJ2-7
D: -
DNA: TGTGCCAGCAGCCAAGAACAGGGCCGGGTCTACGAGCAGTACTTC
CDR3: CASSQEQGRVYEQYF

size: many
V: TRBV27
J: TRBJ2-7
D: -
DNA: TGTGCCAGCAGTCTCAGCGGACTACTTCCCTACGAGCAGTACTTC
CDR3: CASSLSGLLPYEQYF

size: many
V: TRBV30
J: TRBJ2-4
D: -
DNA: TGTGCCTGGAGTGTACAGGGAGGCGGCATTCAGTACTTC
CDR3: CAWSVQGGGIQYF

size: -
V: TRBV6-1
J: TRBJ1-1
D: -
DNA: TGTGCCAGCCCACCCTCCGTTGGAGAGGCGTTGGGACCCACCGAAACTGAAGCTTTCTTT
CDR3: CASPPSVGEALGPTETEAFF

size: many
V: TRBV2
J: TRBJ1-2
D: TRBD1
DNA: TGTGCCAGCAGGATACAGGGGTACTATGGCTACACCTTC
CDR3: CASRIQGYYGYTF

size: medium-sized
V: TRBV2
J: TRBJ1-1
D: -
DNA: TGTGCCAGCAGTGAAGCGGGGTCAAATGAAGCTTTCTTT
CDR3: CASSEAGSNEAFF

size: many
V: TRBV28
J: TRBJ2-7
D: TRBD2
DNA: TGTGCCAGCAGTCCAACTACTAGCGTGGGATACGAGCAGTACTTC
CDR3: CASSPTTSVGYEQYF

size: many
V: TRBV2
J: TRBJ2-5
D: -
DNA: TGTGCCAGCAGTGGTTGGGAGACCCAGTACTTC
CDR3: CASSGWETQYF

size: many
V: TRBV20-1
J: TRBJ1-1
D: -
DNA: TGCAGTGCTCACCAGGGAGGGAACACTGAAGCTTTCTTT
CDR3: CSAHQGGNTEAFF

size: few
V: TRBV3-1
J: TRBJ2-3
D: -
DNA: TGTGCCAGCAGCCTTGTAGCCGCGGGAGATACGCAGTATTTT
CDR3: CASSLVAAGDTQYF

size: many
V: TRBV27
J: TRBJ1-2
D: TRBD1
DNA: TGTGCCAGCAGCCCGGACAGGATTAACTATGGCTACACCTTC
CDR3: CASSPDRINYGYTF

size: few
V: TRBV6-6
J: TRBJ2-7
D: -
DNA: TGTGCCAGCAGTTACTCGAAAGTGTCCGAGCAGTACTTC
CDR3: CASSYSKVSEQYF

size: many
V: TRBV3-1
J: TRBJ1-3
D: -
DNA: TGTGCCAGCAGCCGAACAGGGATTGGAAACACCATATATTTT
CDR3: CASSRTGIGNTIYF

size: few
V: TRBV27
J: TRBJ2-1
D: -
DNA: TGTGCCAGCAGTTTATCTGGTCTAGGGTCTGACTATGAGCAGTTCTTC
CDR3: CASSLSGLGSDYEQFF

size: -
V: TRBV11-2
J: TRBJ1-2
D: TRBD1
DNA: TGTGCCAGCAGCTTAATCAGTACCGAGGGACAGACCTTC
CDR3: CASSLISTEGQTF

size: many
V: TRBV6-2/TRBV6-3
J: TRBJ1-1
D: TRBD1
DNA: TGTGCCAGCAGTTACGGGTCAGGGGGCACCAACACTGAAGCTTTCTTT
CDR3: CASSYGSGGTNTEAFF

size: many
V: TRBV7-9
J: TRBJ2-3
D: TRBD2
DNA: TGTGCCAGCAGCTCGACAACTAGCGCCTCTAGCACAGATACGCAGTATTTT
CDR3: CASSSTTSASSTDTQYF

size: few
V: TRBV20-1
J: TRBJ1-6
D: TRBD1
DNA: TGCAGTGCTAGAGATTCTCACCGAACAGGGGAATCACCCCTCCACTTT
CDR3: CSARDSHRTGESPLHF

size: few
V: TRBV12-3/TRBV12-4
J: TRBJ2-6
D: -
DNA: TGTGCCAGCAGGATACTAGAAGGGGGCTCTGGGGCCAACGTCCTGACTTTC
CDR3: CASRILEGGSGANVLTF

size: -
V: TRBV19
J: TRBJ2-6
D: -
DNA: TGTGCCAGTAGTACTGTGGGCAGCTCCTCTGGGGCCAACGTCCTGACTTTC
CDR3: CASSTVGSSSGANVLTF

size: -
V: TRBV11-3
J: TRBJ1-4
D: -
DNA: TGTGCCAGCAGCTCAGGACGGCCCAATGAAAAACTGTTTTTT
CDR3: CASSSGRPNEKLFF

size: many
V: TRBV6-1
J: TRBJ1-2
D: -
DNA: TGTGCCAGCAGTGACCCAGGGGAGTATGGCTACACCTTC
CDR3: CASSDPGEYGYTF

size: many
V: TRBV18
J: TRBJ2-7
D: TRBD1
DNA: TGTGCCAGCTCCCGAGGGACAGACTCCTACGAGCAGTACTTC
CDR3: CASSRGTDSYEQYF

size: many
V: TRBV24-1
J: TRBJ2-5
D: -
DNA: TGTGCCACCAGTGATGTCAGACTCACGGGGGAGACCCAGTACTTC
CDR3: CATSDVRLTGETQYF

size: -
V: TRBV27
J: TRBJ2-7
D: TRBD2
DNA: TGTGCCAGCAGCCCTAGCGGGAGGACGGGCGAGCAGTACTTC
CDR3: CASSPSGRTGEQYF

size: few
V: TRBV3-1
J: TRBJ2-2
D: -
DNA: TGTGCCAGCAGCCCCTTTCTATCCGGGGAGCTGTTTTTT
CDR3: CASSPFLSGELFF

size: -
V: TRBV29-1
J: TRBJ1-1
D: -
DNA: TGCGGCGTTGTTCTGGGTACTGAACCTTTCTTT
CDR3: CGVVLGTEPFF

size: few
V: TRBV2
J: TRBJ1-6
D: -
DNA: TGTGCCAGCAGTTCGGACAGCTATAATTCACCCCTCCACTTT
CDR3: CASSSDSYNSPLHF

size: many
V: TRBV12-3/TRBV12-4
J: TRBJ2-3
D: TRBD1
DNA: TGTGCCAGCAGTGGACAGGCCACAGATACGCAGTATTTT
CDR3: CASSGQATDTQYF

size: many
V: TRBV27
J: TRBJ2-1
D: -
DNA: TGTGCCAGCGGGGTAGCGGAGAGCTCCTACAATGAGCAGTTCTTC
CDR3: CASGVAESSYNEQFF

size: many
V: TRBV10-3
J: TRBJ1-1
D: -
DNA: TGTGCCATCAACGACAGACCGGAGACTGAAGCTTTCTTT
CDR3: CAINDRPETEAFF

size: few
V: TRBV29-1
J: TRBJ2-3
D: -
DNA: TGCAGCGTCAGGACCGGAAATAGCAATACGCAGTATTTT
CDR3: CSVRTGNSNTQYF

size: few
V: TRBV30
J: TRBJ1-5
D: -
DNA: TGTGCCTGGAGTGTGGGGGGATACGGGAATCAGCCCCAGCATTTT
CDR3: CAWSVGGYGNQPQHF

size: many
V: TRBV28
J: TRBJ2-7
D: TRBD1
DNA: TGTGCCAGCAGTATCAGGGGGCGGCCCTACGAGCAGTACTTC
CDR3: CASSIRGRPYEQYF

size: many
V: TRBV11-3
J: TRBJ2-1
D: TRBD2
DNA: TGTGCCAGCAGCTCCGATCCGGTAGCGGGAGTTTCTTACAATGAGCAGTTCTTC
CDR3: CASSSDPVAGVSYNEQFF

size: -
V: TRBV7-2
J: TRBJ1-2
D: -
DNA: TGTGCCAGCAGCTCGGGGCATTCAGGAGATGGCTACACCTTC
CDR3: CASSSGHSGDGYTF

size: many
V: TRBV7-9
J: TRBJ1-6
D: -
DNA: TGTGCCAGCAGCGCCGGGAGGGATTCACCCCTCCACTTT
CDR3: CASSAGRDSPLHF

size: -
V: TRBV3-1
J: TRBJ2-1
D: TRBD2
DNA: TGTGCCAGCAGCCTCCTCCTAGCGGCTTACAATGAGCAGTTCTTC
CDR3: CASSLLLAAYNEQFF

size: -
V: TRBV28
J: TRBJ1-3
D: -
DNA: TGTGCCAGCAGTTTAGCCAGGGGATGGAACACCATATATTTT
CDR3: CASSLARGWNTIYF